The rows below give T cell receptor beta chains drawn from one sample of a study of CD8 T cells in Susac syndrome. Each CDR3 protein is one row after TCRdb ran MiXCR on the immunoSEQ multiplex PCR reads. The table has roughly 200,000 distinct CDR3 sequences, 85% to 95% seen once. Input material: CD4+ T cells from PBMCs. The receptors were sampled from a human donor with multiple sclerosis. CDR3s leave out the opening cysteine and the closing phenylalanine or tryptophan.

J gene,V gene,CDR3 protein
TRBJ2-3,TRBV24-1,ATAGGATDTQY
TRBJ2-5,TRBV29-1,SISAGAQETQY
TRBJ1-5,TRBV2,ASSENQDQPQH
TRBJ2-5,TRBV7-8,ASSAKGGAETQY
TRBJ1-1,TRBV3-1,ASSPLGQSNTEAF
TRBJ2-7,TRBV7-2,ASSGKSGGASYEQY
TRBJ2-5,TRBV20-1,SASRGLQETQY
TRBJ2-1,TRBV19,ASRRAGTGTNEQF
TRBJ1-6,TRBV12-3/TRBV12-4,ASSPIGGWISPLH
TRBJ2-1,TRBV20-1,SASNNEQF
TRBJ1-2,TRBV2,ASRDDSDGYT
TRBJ2-2,TRBV7-9,ASSFRTRDRVITGELF
TRBJ2-5,TRBV2,ASSDWTLETQY
TRBJ2-2,TRBV6-5,ASSYTNTGELF
TRBJ2-5,TRBV20-1,SASSYRGREETQY
TRBJ2-1,TRBV7-8,ASSFGRSSYNEQF
TRBJ1-5,TRBV27,ASSMTATDQPQH
TRBJ1-5,TRBV20-1,SASAPPETDNQPQH
TRBJ2-5,TRBV5-4,ASSLEIQETQY
TRBJ1-5,TRBV12-3/TRBV12-4,ASTSSGDRGSFTYQPQH
TRBJ2-3,TRBV7-2,ASSLGQAYTDTQY
TRBJ1-2,TRBV11-2,ASSLAGFGYT
TRBJ1-1,TRBV7-9,ASSWTGTEAF
TRBJ2-1,TRBV7-7,ASSLSSNNEQF
TRBJ1-2,TRBV30,AWSQQGLAYGYT
TRBJ2-3,TRBV20-1,SAPFAGYTDTQY
TRBJ1-5,TRBV30,AWSTLNGGQPQH
TRBJ1-1,TRBV29-1,SVGGKDFLGTEAF
TRBJ2-7,TRBV11-2,ASSLVFGGFGEQY
TRBJ2-5,TRBV20-1,SAPTGSETQY
TRBJ2-1,TRBV4-1,ASSQPLRGSNYNEQF
TRBJ1-2,TRBV20-1,SAESKEGNGYT
TRBJ1-1,TRBV7-9,ASSVPMERGTEAF
TRBJ1-4,TRBV27,ASSLWSGGDEKLF
TRBJ2-5,TRBV20-1,SADGGGGQQETQY
TRBJ1-2,TRBV15,ATSREWGTGSVGYT
TRBJ1-1,TRBV27,ASRFGGARNPEAF
TRBJ2-6,TRBV7-2,ASSLGTPRSGANVLT
TRBJ2-5,TRBV5-1,ASSPGDSETQY
TRBJ1-2,TRBV12-3/TRBV12-4,ASRFRDRDTGYT
TRBJ2-1,TRBV30,AWTPGYNEQF
TRBJ1-5,TRBV5-1,ASSTGTQSNQPQH
TRBJ2-3,TRBV6-4,ARPQSLTDTQY
TRBJ1-1,TRBV27,ASSWGGQPFTEAF
TRBJ1-2,TRBV3-1,ASSQGQSFGYT
TRBJ1-2,TRBV3-1,ASSSPGTSLYT